These 7 T cell receptor beta chains share one sample of origin, sequenced in a study of T cells in Graves' hyperthyroidism and ophthalmopathy. RNA transcripts gave rise to amplified TCR beta CDR3 regions. Initially, a first-round RT-PCR of the TCR CDR3 employed the HTBI primer set. MiXCR, applied by TCRdb to the multiplex PCR reads, yields one record per CDR3 protein. The table has hundreds of thousands of distinct CDR3 sequences, just under 20% seen once. The sample consisted of blood. These TCRs come from a middle-aged man with Graves' ophthalmopathy.

This clonotype was picked up a small number of times. The rearrangement uses TRBV6-1 and TRBJ1-4; a weak D match, TRBD1 (6 bases). The CDR3 extends over 15 amino acids. Per germline, CDR1 MNHNS and CDR2 SASEGT. Trimming took off 5 bases at V and 7 bases at J, with 17 bases between the two ends. CDR3 coding DNA: TGTGCCAGCAGTTTTTACTTGGGGGCTGGTGAAAAACTGTTTTTT. Its translation is CASSFYLGAGEKLFF.

The chain couples TRBV20-1 to TRBJ2-1; possible D gene TRBD2, 6 bases. The V end was cut by 3 bases, the J end by 0 bases, with 9 bases between. The CDR3 is made up of 14 amino acids. Germline assignment: CDR1 DFQATT and CDR2 SNEGSKA (reference sequence). The CDR3 nucleotides read TGCAGTGCTAGCCGGGGGAGCTCCTACAATGAGCAGTTCTTC. This sequence encodes CSASRGSSYNEQFF.

Only a few counts were recorded for this clonotype. This chain's CDR3 is CASSTWTESAGELFF. DNA for the CDR3: TGCGCCAGCAGCACTTGGACGGAGTCGGCCGGGGAGCTGTTTTTT. The chain carries TRBV5-1 and TRBJ2-2; the D is unclear. The CDR3 runs to 15 residues. CDR1 is SGHRS, CDR2 YFSETQ, per germline. The V gene lost 4 bases and the J gene lost 6 bases, with 16 bases spanning the gap.

This clonotype appeared once. V usage is TRBV15 and J usage is TRBJ1-1; D might be TRBD1 (5 bases). Germline V CDR1 and CDR2: LNHNV, YYDKDF (reference sequence). The CDR3 contains 17 residues. Trimming left V 5 bases short and J 0 bases short, with 19 bases between. The CDR3 coding sequence is TGTGCCACCAGCCCCCCCGGGGGGGGAGTCATGAACACTGAAGCTTTCTTT. The encoded protein is CATSPPGGGVMNTEAFF. Using reference TRBV15 and TRBJ1-1 for the parts outside the CDR3, the full variable domain is DAMVIQNPRYQVTQFGKPVTLSCSQTLNHNVMYWYQQKSSQAPKLLFHYYDKDFNNEADTPDNFQSRRPNTSFCFLDIRSPGLGDTAMYLCATSPPGGGVMNTEAFFGQGTRLTVV.

The table lists this clonotype with many counts. This chain joins TRBV7-2 and TRBJ2-1; TRBD2 is a possible D gene (5 bases). The CDR3 length is 12 residues. CDR1 and CDR2 (germline): SGHTA, FQGNSA. V was shortened by 3 bases and J by 8 bases, with 8 bases between the two germline ends. CDR3 nucleotide sequence: TGTGCCAGCAGCTTCTCCGGGGATGAGCAGTTCTTC. Its protein is CASSFSGDEQFF.

J is TRBJ2-1 and V is TRBV2; 10 bases match TRBD1. V lost 6 bases to trimming and J lost 4 bases; unmatched junction nucleotides: 12. There are 17 residues in the CDR3. Germline CDR1 SNHLY, CDR2 FYNNEI. The CDR3 region has the DNA TGTGCCAGCAGCGAACCCCCGTGGGACAGGGGATACAATGAGCAGTTCTTC. It translates to CASSEPPWDRGYNEQFF.

V is TRBV28 and J is TRBJ1-5; 12 bases are shared with TRBD1. The CDR3 loop spans 15 amino acids. CDR1 is MDHEN and CDR2 is SYDVKM in the germline V gene. The trim removed 6 bases at V and 4 bases at J, leaving 4 bases unmatched. The CDR3 loop reads CASSWDRGRNQPQHF. The CDR3 DNA reads as TGTGCCAGCAGCTGGGACAGGGGGCGAAATCAGCCCCAGCATTTT.